These 30 T cell receptor beta chains were all obtained from the same sample, sequenced in a study of post-analysis software for immune sequencing data. Overall study findings and caveats: Roughly five TRBV segments appeared more often in patients than in controls, and TRBV5-6, TRBV5-1 and TRBV20-1 were among these.

TCR beta cDNA libraries had unique molecular identifiers. TCRdb analysed the PCR reads with MiXCR anew, one entry per CDR3 protein. The table has roughly 170,000 distinct CDR3 sequences, 25% to 35% seen once; the top ten hold about 1.6%. These TCRs are of unknown antigen specificity. The material sequenced was blood. The receptors shown here come from a girl aged 5-17 years with multiple sclerosis.

In its sample, this clonotype was seen a few times. V usage is TRBV5-1 and J usage is TRBJ1-1; D ambiguous. V shed 4 bases and J shed 1 base, with 8 bases lying between them. Germline V gene data show CDR1 as SGHRS and CDR2 as YFSETQ. This CDR3 is 13 amino acids long. Written as DNA, the CDR3 is TGCGCCAGCAGCCAGCCGTGGAACACTGAAGCTTTCTTT. Translation: CASSQPWNTEAFF. The full variable domain, its missing parts supplied by reference TRBV5-1 and TRBJ1-1, is KAGVTQTPRYLIKTRGQQVTLSCSPISGHRSVSWYQQTPGQGLQFLFEYFSETQRNKGNFPGRFSGRQFSNSRSEMNVSTLELGDSALYLCASSQPWNTEAFFGQGTRLTVV.

The J gene is TRBJ2-5, the V gene TRBV27; D is unclear. Looked up from germline, CDR1 is MNHEY and CDR2 is SMNVEV (reference sequence). This CDR3 comprises 12 residues. The ends were cut back, 5 bases at V and 4 bases at J, with 8 bases in the middle. CDR3 nucleotide sequence: TGTGCCAGCAGTGTCCGTCGAGAGACCCAGTACTTC. Amino acid sequence: CASSVRRETQYF.

The V and J genes are TRBV7-2 and TRBJ2-3; TRBD2 aligns across 8 bases. The CDR3 loop spans 15 amino acids. Germline lookup yields CDR1 SGHTA and CDR2 FQGNSA. The V gene end was trimmed by 0 bases and the J gene end by 1 base; junction bases not matched to a gene: 0. CDR3 sequence (DNA): TGTGCCAGCAGCTTAGCGCGGGGGGGCACAGATACGCAGTATTTT. Translation gives CASSLARGGTDTQYF.

This clonotype was counted ten times or more. The rearrangement links TRBV7-8 to TRBJ2-3; D gene unclear. V shed 4 bases and J shed 8 bases, with 19 bases lying between them. The CDR3 is 15 residues long. Looked up from germline, CDR1 is SGHVS and CDR2 is FQNEAQ. CDR3 in DNA: TGTGCCAGCAGCTCCCCTTCCCCACCTTACCGTACGCAGTATTTT. As protein: CASSSPSPPYRTQYF. Full variable domain (outside the CDR3, taken from reference TRBV7-8 and TRBJ2-3): GAGVSQSPRYKVAKRGQDVALRCDPISGHVSLFWYQQALGQGPEFLTYFQNEAQLDKSGLPSDRFFAERPEGSVSTLKIQRTQQEDSAVYLCASSSPSPPYRTQYFGPGTRLTVL.

The chain couples TRBV4-1 to TRBJ2-3, with TRBD2 matching 7 bases. J gave up 1 base and V 6 bases, and 10 bases lay outside the gene matches. The CDR3 loop spans 16 amino acids. Germline V gene sequence: CDR1 MGHRA, CDR2 YSYEKL. The CDR3, as DNA: TGCGCCAGCAGGGCTAGCGGTAGCCCAGGCACAGATACGCAGTATTTT. Translation: CASRASGSPGTDTQYF.

This clonotype has only a few counts. This rearrangement joins TRBV18 to TRBJ2-1; 10 nucleotides match TRBD2. The CDR3 contains 16 residues. Germline values: CDR1 KGHSH, CDR2 LQKENI. The V and J ends lost 10 bases and 6 bases, in that order; junction bases with no gene match: 15. The CDR3 is CANSLSVAGGSNEQFF. CDR3 bases: TGTGCCAACTCCCTCAGTGTAGCGGGAGGCAGCAATGAGCAGTTCTTC.

This clonotype was seen repeatedly, ten times or more. The chain couples TRBV7-9 to TRBJ2-1, with 7 bases fitting TRBD2. In germline, CDR1 is SEHNR, CDR2 FQNEAQ (reference sequence). J lost 5 bases, V lost 5 bases, and 6 bases had no gene match. The CDR3 totals 14 residues. Here the CDR3 DNA reads TGTGCCAGCAGCATTCTAGCGGCCAACAATGAGCAGTTCTTC. Protein product: CASSILAANNEQFF. The full variable domain, in which reference TRBV7-9 and TRBJ2-1 provide the parts outside the CDR3, is DTGVSQNPRHKITKRGQNVTFRCDPISEHNRLYWYRQTLGQGPEFLTYFQNEAQLEKSRLLSDRFSAERPKGSFSTLEIQRTEQGDSAMYLCASSILAANNEQFFGPGTRLTVL.

As concerns this clonotype: This clone may be a read error of a much larger clone one base away. Written as DNA, the CDR3 is TGTGCCAGCAGCCGGACTAGCGGGAGGTATAATAAGCAGTTCTTC. Protein product: CASSRTSGRYNKQFF. This chain links TRBV7-9 with TRBJ2-1; the match to TRBD2 covers 14 bases. V lost 5 bases to trimming and J lost 11 bases; unmatched junction nucleotides: 8. Germline CDR1 is SEHNR and CDR2 is FQNEAQ (reference sequence). The CDR3 is 15 amino acids.

For this clonotype: This may come from a read error, since a much larger clone is one base off. This chain connects TRBV10-3 to TRBJ2-1; no reliable D call. CDR3 length equals 15 residues. Germline loops: CDR1 ENHRY, CDR2 SYGVKD. Trimming cost V 0 bases and J 9 bases, with 15 bases left between them. This CDR3 is CAISESKTSSCEQFF. The CDR3 DNA is TGTGCCATCAGTGAGTCGAAGACTTCCTCGTGTGAGCAGTTCTTC.

Comment on this clonotype: A much larger clone differs from this one at a single base, so this may be a read error. The chain uses TRBV6-5 and TRBJ2-3; D uncertain. Germline loops: CDR1 MNHEY, CDR2 SVGAGI. This CDR3 has 16 amino acids. V lost 0 bases, J lost 5 bases, and 15 bases lay in between. The chain's CDR3 is CASSYSIVQERDTQYF. CDR3 in DNA: TGTGCCAGCAGTTACTCGATTGTCCAGGAGAGAGATACGCAGTATTTT.

This clonotype was recorded a few times. The chain joins TRBV18 to TRBJ2-1, with 14 bases that match TRBD2. Germline V lookup: CDR1 KGHSH, CDR2 LQKENI. V gave up 2 bases and J gave up 8 bases; unmatched junction bases: 11. The length of the CDR3 is 18 residues. The CDR3 here is CASSPKVLGLAGEDEQFF. The CDR3 DNA reads TGTGCCAGCTCACCAAAGGTGCTGGGACTAGCGGGAGAAGATGAGCAGTTCTTC.

This clonotype was seen at least ten times. This chain uses TRBV5-1 with TRBJ2-7; possible D gene TRBD1, 6 bases. CDR1 SGHRS and CDR2 YFSETQ come from the germline V gene. Trimming stripped 2 bases from V and 3 bases from J, with 18 bases between. This CDR3 region has 16 residues. The CDR3 nucleotides are TGCGCCAGCAGCTTAGACCCTGTACAGGGTGACTACGAGCAGTACTTC. Protein product: CASSLDPVQGDYEQYF. The full variable domain, its missing parts supplied by reference TRBV5-1 and TRBJ2-7, is KAGVTQTPRYLIKTRGQQVTLSCSPISGHRSVSWYQQTPGQGLQFLFEYFSETQRNKGNFPGRFSGRQFSNSRSEMNVSTLELGDSALYLCASSLDPVQGDYEQYFGPGTRLTVT.

This clonotype was counted a few times. This rearrangement joins TRBV7-8 to TRBJ1-1; tentative D call: TRBD1 (6 bases). The CDR3 extends over 15 amino acids. V was cut by 3 bases and J by 4 bases, with 15 bases left in between. CDR1 is SGHVS and CDR2 is FQNEAQ in the germline V gene. The CDR3 protein is CASSFTTGWGTEAFF. The CDR3, as DNA: TGTGCCAGCAGCTTCACAACAGGGTGGGGCACTGAAGCTTTCTTT. The whole variable domain, remainder taken from reference TRBV7-8 and TRBJ1-1, is GAGVSQSPRYKVAKRGQDVALRCDPISGHVSLFWYQQALGQGPEFLTYFQNEAQLDKSGLPSDRFFAERPEGSVSTLKIQRTQQEDSAVYLCASSFTTGWGTEAFFGQGTRLTVV.

About this clonotype itself: Given a much more abundant clone one base away, this may be a read error. The J gene is TRBJ2-1, the V gene TRBV20-1, with 12 bases that match TRBD2. Per germline, CDR1 DFQATT and CDR2 SNEGSKA (reference sequence). This CDR3 region has 14 residues. CDR3 sequence: CSAVGTSGYNERFF. CDR3 DNA: TGCAGTGCTGTCGGGACTAGCGGGTACAATGAGCGGTTCTTC.

To note about this clonotype: A much larger clone differs from this one at a single base, so this may be a read error. The chain recombines TRBV20-1 with TRBJ2-7; 8 bases match TRBD1. V shed 1 base and J 6 bases; nucleotides not matched to a gene: 11. The germline gives CDR1 DFQATT, CDR2 SNEGSKA (reference sequence). The length of the CDR3 is 15 residues. The CDR3 DNA reads TGCAGTGCTAGAGTTGTCCGGACAGGGAGGCTCGAGCAGTACTTC. It translates to CSARVVRTGRLEQYF.

The rearrangement joins TRBV20-1 to TRBJ1-1, with D possibly matching TRBD1 (6 bases). Trimming pared 6 bases from V and 7 bases from J, leaving 18 bases between. Per germline, CDR1 DFQATT and CDR2 SNEGSKA (reference sequence). The CDR3 covers 13 residues. The CDR3 nucleotides are TGCAGTGCCGACCCCGAACAGGGCGGTGAAGCTTTCTTT. Translating it yields CSADPEQGGEAFF.

This clonotype was counted at least ten times. The V call is TRBV12-3 or TRBV12-4, the J call TRBJ2-1; TRBD1 might be the D (6 bases). The CDR3 runs to 16 residues. Trimming left V 7 bases short and J 3 bases short, with 19 bases between. The CDR3 DNA reads as TGTGCCAGCATCCCGTTTAGGGGGTTGCGCTACAATGAGCAGTTCTTC. Protein: CASIPFRGLRYNEQFF.

This clonotype occurred many times. The gene calls are TRBV15 and TRBJ2-7; 11 bases match TRBD2. From germline, CDR1 is LNHNV and CDR2 YYDKDF (reference sequence). V lost 0 bases, J lost 6 bases, and 4 bases stayed unmatched. The CDR3 contains 15 residues. Written as DNA, the CDR3 is TGTGCCACCAGCAGAGATCTAGCGGGAGGAGGCGAGCAGTACTTC. Its translation: CATSRDLAGGGEQYF.

The V gene is TRBV29-1, the J gene TRBJ1-1, with no clear D. Per the germline V gene, CDR1 is SQVTM and CDR2 is ANQGSEA. Deletions cut 7 bases from V and 1 base from J, with 16 bases between. The CDR3 consists of 14 residues. The CDR3 region has the DNA TGCAGCGCCCTACGACGGGATTCGAACACTGAAGCTTTCTTT. This translates into CSALRRDSNTEAFF.

This clonotype was seen repeatedly, ten times or more. This chain links TRBV27 with TRBJ2-1; D gene unclear. CDR3 length: 12 amino acids. Deletions cut 4 bases from V and 6 bases from J, with 7 bases between. Per the germline V gene, CDR1 is MNHEY and CDR2 is SMNVEV (reference sequence). The DNA for the CDR3 is TGTGCCAGCAGTTCTGGTCCCAATGAGCAGTTCTTC. It yields the protein CASSSGPNEQFF.

This clonotype has a handful of counts. This chain uses TRBV30 with TRBJ2-7; perhaps TRBD2 as D (5 bases). The CDR3 totals 13 residues. Germline V CDR1 and CDR2: GTSNPN, SVGIG (reference sequence). Trimming took off 2 bases at V and 3 bases at J, with 11 bases between the two ends. CDR3 in DNA: TGTGCCTGGAGTCCTAGCCACGGCTACGAGCAGTACTTC. It translates to CAWSPSHGYEQYF.

The V call is TRBV6-2 or TRBV6-3, the J call TRBJ1-2; TRBD1 agrees at 8 bases. The CDR3 contains 14 residues. V shed 6 bases and J 0 bases; nucleotides not matched to a gene: 3. CDR1 is MNHEY, CDR2 SVGEGT, per germline. The CDR3 nucleotides read TGTGCCAGCAGCCGGGACAGGACTAACTATGGCTACACCTTC. This codes for CASSRDRTNYGYTF.

In its sample, this clonotype was seen a few times. The chain combines TRBV28 with TRBJ2-3; possibly TRBD2 for D (6 bases). The CDR3 spans 14 residues. CDR1 MDHEN and CDR2 SYDVKM come from the germline V gene. Trimming shortened V by 6 bases and J by 4 bases, and 14 bases separated the two germline ends. The CDR3 here is CASRTGGRADTQYF. The CDR3 DNA reads TGTGCCAGCAGGACTGGGGGGAGAGCAGATACGCAGTATTTT.

The chain has TRBV28 and TRBJ2-1; 8 bases agree with TRBD2. The J segment lost 2 bases and the V segment lost 6 bases, leaving 9 bases of the junction unmatched. CDR3 size: 16 residues. The germline V gene has CDR1 MDHEN and CDR2 SYDVKM. In nucleotides, the CDR3 is TGTGCCAGCAGCCCGTTAGCGGGAACTCCCTACAATGAGCAGTTCTTC. Its protein product is CASSPLAGTPYNEQFF.

The chain links TRBV12-3 or TRBV12-4 to TRBJ2-6; TRBD2 might be the D (5 bases). The CDR3 spans 16 residues. Trimming cost V 2 bases and J 4 bases, with 12 bases left between them. CDR3 region: CASSLRTGSGANVLTF. The CDR3 nucleotides are TGTGCCAGCAGTTTAAGAACGGGGAGCGGGGCCAACGTCCTGACTTTC.

The rearrangement uses TRBV6-5 and TRBJ2-1, with TRBD2 identical over 10 bases. The J call is doubtful: the DNA matches TRBJ2-7 better. The CDR3 consists of 16 residues. Germline CDR1 is MNHEY and CDR2 is SVGAGI. DNA of the CDR3: TGTGCCAGCAGTTCATTTCTAGCGGGAGACTACAATGAGCAGTACTTC. Translation gives CASSSFLAGDYNEQYF.

This clonotype was seen repeatedly, ten times or more. The chain has TRBV12-3 or TRBV12-4 and TRBJ1-2; TRBD1 matches at 9 bases. CDR3 length equals 12 residues. After removal of 6 bases from V and 6 bases from J, the junction contained 2 bases not matched to a gene. The chain's CDR3 is CASRWTGDGYTF. The DNA for the CDR3 is TGTGCCAGCAGATGGACAGGGGATGGCTACACCTTC.

This clonotype has at least ten counts. This sequence joins TRBV7-3 and TRBJ2-3; D gene uncertain. The CDR3 loop spans 13 amino acids. Germline loops: CDR1 SGHTA, CDR2 FQGTGA. Between the trimmed V and J ends, which lost 1 base and 5 bases, there was a span of 7 bases. CDR3 residues: CASSLRRLDTQYF. Written as DNA, the CDR3 is TGTGCCAGCAGCTTAAGGCGCTTAGATACGCAGTATTTT.

The chain combines TRBV7-8 with TRBJ2-1; 11 nucleotides agree with TRBD2. The CDR3 sequence is 18 residues long. The V gene's germline CDR1 is SGHVS and CDR2 FQNEAQ. Trimming took 2 bases from V and 6 from J; bases not matched to a gene: 12. CDR3 sequence reads: CASSLTSGSSSVGNEQFF. The CDR3 coding sequence is TGTGCCAGCAGCTTAACTAGCGGGAGTAGTTCGGTAGGCAATGAGCAGTTCTTC. Complete variable domain (other parts from reference TRBV7-8 and TRBJ2-1): GAGVSQSPRYKVAKRGQDVALRCDPISGHVSLFWYQQALGQGPEFLTYFQNEAQLDKSGLPSDRFFAERPEGSVSTLKIQRTQQEDSAVYLCASSLTSGSSSVGNEQFFGPGTRLTVL.

V and J are TRBV7-3 and TRBJ2-2; D ambiguous. Germline lookup yields CDR1 SGHTA and CDR2 FQGTGA. This CDR3 contains 13 residues. Trimming removed 0 bases from V and 7 bases from J, with 6 bases in between. The DNA for the CDR3 is TGTGCCAGCAGCTTAACGGTGGGCGGGGAGCTGTTTTTT. Translated: CASSLTVGGELFF.